This entry lists 27 T cell receptor beta chains sequenced from one sample in a study of blood T cell repertoires in COVID-19 (dated by TCRdb to between 2020 and 2021). Library preparation employed the immunoSEQ multiplex PCR assay. TCRdb re-hosts the immuneACCESS table, in-frame sequences only. Its copies lack some clones; in the studies checked, an unresolved V gene accounts for under half of them, and the cause for the rest is not known. Recorded for this sample are about 280,000 clones; approximately 86% of them occurred a single time. The top ten clonotypes cover about 9.8% of the sample. Sequenced: peripheral blood. The receptors come from a man younger than 35 with active or convalescent COVID-19.

The chain joins TRBV29-1 to TRBJ2-3; TRBD2 might be the D (7 bases). The V end lost 5 bases, the J end lost 2 bases, and 23 bases lay between the germline ends. The CDR3 is 17 amino acids. CDR1 is SQVTM and CDR2 is ANQGSEA in the germline V gene. The CDR3 region has the DNA TGCAGCGTTCTATTACGCCTAGGGGGGGGCAACACAGATACGCAGTATTTT. Its translation: CSVLLRLGGGNTDTQYF.

The gene calls are TRBV3-1 (or the pseudogene TRBV3-2) and TRBJ2-3, with 8 nucleotides matching TRBD2. The CDR3 is 18 residues long. Trimming took 1 base from V and 5 from J; bases not matched to a gene: 14. CDR1 and CDR2 from the germline V gene are LGHDT and YNNKEL (reference sequence). The CDR3 region has the DNA TGTGCCAGCAGCCAAGGCAGGGTAGCGGGGCGACAAGGAGATACGCAGTATTTT. Encoded protein: CASSQGRVAGRQGDTQYF.

This clone was picked up a small number of times. The chain carries TRBV6-4 and TRBJ2-3; D call uncertain. Per the germline V gene, CDR1 is MRHNA and CDR2 is SNTAGT. V was cut by 0 bases and J by 3 bases, with 7 bases left in between. There are 14 residues in the CDR3. The CDR3 DNA sequence: TGTGCCAGCAGTGACTCGATTGAGACAGATACGCAGTATTTT. Translating it yields CASSDSIETDTQYF.

The chain employs TRBV3-1 (or the pseudogene TRBV3-2) and TRBJ2-5; possibly TRBD2 for D (6 bases). Per germline, CDR1 LGHDT and CDR2 YNNKEL (reference sequence). V lost 4 bases and J 1 base, leaving 10 bases between the germline ends. There are 14 residues in the CDR3. The chain's CDR3 is CASSPVGGQETQYF. Here the CDR3 DNA reads TGTGCCAGCAGCCCAGTGGGGGGCCAAGAGACCCAGTACTTC.

A few counts support this clone. The gene calls are TRBV7-2 and TRBJ1-2; the D gene is possibly TRBD1 (6 bases). There are 13 residues in the CDR3. CDR1 is SGHTA, CDR2 FQGNSA, per germline. Trimming cost V 2 bases and J 6 bases, with 10 bases left between them. The CDR3, as DNA: TGTGCCAGCAGCTTAAACTCAGGGGATGGCTACACCTTC. It encodes CASSLNSGDGYTF.

The CDR3 loop is CSVETGGVGNTIYF. For the CDR3, the DNA is TGCAGCGTAGAAACAGGGGGCGTTGGAAACACCATATATTTT. The chain couples TRBV29-1 to TRBJ1-3, with 9 bases lining up with TRBD1. The CDR3 runs to 14 residues. V shed 6 bases, J shed 3 bases, and the junction held 6 bases outside the gene matches. CDR1 and CDR2 (germline): SQVTM, ANQGSEA. Full variable domain (remainder filled in from reference TRBV29-1 and TRBJ1-3): SAVISQKPSRDICQRGTSLTIQCQVDSQVTMMFWYRQQPGQSLTLIATANQGSEATYESGFVIDKFPISRPNLTFSTLTVSNMSPEDSSIYLCSVETGGVGNTIYFGEGSWLTVV.

The V call is TRBV7-9, the J call TRBJ2-7; TRBD1 aligns across 8 bases. The V gene end was trimmed by 5 bases and the J gene end by 0 bases; junction bases not matched to a gene: 6. This CDR3 spans 15 amino acids. Germline CDR1 and CDR2: SEHNR and FQNEAQ (reference sequence). CDR3 bases: TGTGCCAGCAGCCTAGGACAGGGAAGCTCCTACGAGCAGTACTTC. Amino acids: CASSLGQGSSYEQYF. Full variable domain (remainder filled in from reference TRBV7-9 and TRBJ2-7): DTGVSQNPRHKITKRGQNVTFRCDPISEHNRLYWYRQTLGQGPEFLTYFQNEAQLEKSRLLSDRFSAERPKGSFSTLEIQRTEQGDSAMYLCASSLGQGSSYEQYFGPGTRLTVT.

This chain links TRBV4-2 with TRBJ2-3, with no clear D. Germline CDR1 LGHNA, CDR2 YNFKEQ. The V gene lost 5 bases and the J gene lost 2 bases, with 8 bases spanning the gap. The CDR3 is 13 residues long. The DNA for the CDR3 is TGTGCCAGCAGCGGGCAGGACACAGATACGCAGTATTTT. Its protein product is CASSGQDTDTQYF.

The V call is TRBV13, the J call TRBJ1-5, with TRBD1 matching over 7 bases. The CDR3 runs to 15 residues. Germline loops: CDR1 PRHDT, CDR2 FYEKMQ (reference sequence). With V trimmed by 5 bases and J by 6 bases, 10 bases remained unmatched. This chain's CDR3 is CASSRRQGSGQPQHF. In nucleotides, the CDR3 is TGTGCCAGCAGCAGAAGACAGGGTTCAGGTCAGCCCCAGCATTTT.

J is TRBJ2-1 and V is TRBV5-5; the match to TRBD2 covers 9 bases. The ends lost 0 bases at V and 7 bases at J; junction bases unmatched: 11. Germline lookup yields CDR1 SGHKS and CDR2 YYEKEE (reference sequence). The CDR3 spans 17 residues. CDR3 nucleotides: TGTGCCAGCAGCTTGGTTGGGACTAGCCCTGGAGGGAATGAGCAGTTCTTC. Its protein is CASSLVGTSPGGNEQFF.

The V and J genes are TRBV5-1 and TRBJ1-1; D may be TRBD1 (5 bases). Trimming cost V 3 bases and J 0 bases, with 12 bases left between them. The CDR3 runs to 15 residues. Germline CDR1 reads SGHRS; CDR2 reads YFSETQ. CDR3 nucleotides: TGCGCCAGCAGCTCCACAGGACCCATGAACACTGAAGCTTTCTTT. Translation gives CASSSTGPMNTEAFF. Drawing the rest from reference TRBV5-1 and TRBJ1-1, the complete variable domain is KAGVTQTPRYLIKTRGQQVTLSCSPISGHRSVSWYQQTPGQGLQFLFEYFSETQRNKGNFPGRFSGRQFSNSRSEMNVSTLELGDSALYLCASSSTGPMNTEAFFGQGTRLTVV.

This chain connects TRBV10-3 to TRBJ2-3; D is possibly TRBD1 (6 bases). This CDR3 contains 16 residues. Deletions cut 3 bases from V and 4 bases from J, with 17 bases between. Germline CDR1 is ENHRY and CDR2 is SYGVKD. CDR3 coding DNA: TGTGCCATCAGTGACGGACAGCGTAGGTTCTCAGATACGCAGTATTTT. The encoded protein is CAISDGQRRFSDTQYF.

The chain employs TRBV6-1 and TRBJ2-3, with 7 bases identical to TRBD2. V shed 3 bases and J 6 bases; nucleotides not matched to a gene: 6. The CDR3 sequence is 14 residues long. Germline-derived CDR1 and CDR2 are MNHNS and SASEGT. The CDR3 nucleotides read TGTGCCAGCAGTGATTTTCGGGGGGAGGATACGCAGTATTTT. This gives the protein CASSDFRGEDTQYF.

The chain is built from TRBV21-1 and TRBJ2-1; the DNA was not used to check the table's D call, TRBD2. TRBV21-1 is a known pseudogene. The CDR3 sequence is 14 residues long. The CDR3 region is CASGSGGAYNEQFF. Written as DNA, the CDR3 is TGTGCCAGCGGCTCGGGGGGCGCATACAATGAGCAGTTCTTC.

This sequence joins TRBV14 and TRBJ2-7; 10 bases match TRBD1. CDR1 and CDR2 from the germline V gene are SGHDN and FVKESK. This CDR3 contains 16 residues. V lost 2 bases, J lost 2 bases, and 6 bases stayed unmatched. The CDR3 coding sequence is TGTGCCAGCAGCCAACACCGGGACAGGGGAACCTACGAGCAGTACTTC. This encodes CASSQHRDRGTYEQYF. Drawing the rest from reference TRBV14 and TRBJ2-7, the complete variable domain is EAGVTQFPSHSVIEKGQTVTLRCDPISGHDNLYWYRRVMGKEIKFLLHFVKESKQDESGMPNNRFLAERTGGTYSTLKVQPAELEDSGVYFCASSQHRDRGTYEQYFGPGTRLTVT.

This clone occurred once. The DNA of the CDR3 is TGTGCCAGCAGCCAACTCCGTAGCTCCTACGAGCAGTACTTC. It is translated as CASSQLRSSYEQYF. The rearrangement uses TRBV7-2 and TRBJ2-7, with D uncertain. Germline V lookup: CDR1 SGHTA, CDR2 FQGNSA. V was cut by 5 bases and J by 0 bases, with 11 bases left in between. The CDR3 length is 14 residues.

The J gene is TRBJ2-7, the V gene TRBV9, with D tentatively TRBD2 (5 bases). Trimming took off 4 bases at V and 0 bases at J, with 8 bases between the two ends. Germline values: CDR1 SGDLS, CDR2 YYNGEE. The CDR3 length is 13 residues. CDR3 sequence: CASSSGVSYEQYF. CDR3 DNA sequence: TGTGCCAGCAGCTCCGGGGTCTCCTACGAGCAGTACTTC.

The J gene is TRBJ1-2, the V gene TRBV18; 8 bases are shared with TRBD1. CDR1 is KGHSH and CDR2 is LQKENI in the germline V gene. With V trimmed by 3 bases and J by 6 bases, 6 bases remained unmatched. CDR3 length: 14 residues. This CDR3 is CASSPRTGNDGYTF. DNA for the CDR3: TGTGCCAGCTCACCCAGGACAGGGAACGATGGCTACACCTTC.

This clone occurred a few times. The chain employs TRBV4-1 and TRBJ1-5, with a possible D match to TRBD1 (5 bases). CDR3 size: 16 residues. V was clipped by 1 base and J by 2 bases, with 12 bases between them. The V gene's germline CDR1 is MGHRA and CDR2 YSYEKL. CDR3 sequence reads: CASSQGQGKGNQPQHF. The CDR3 coding sequence is TGCGCCAGCAGCCAAGGGCAGGGAAAAGGCAATCAGCCCCAGCATTTT.

The chain joins TRBV19 to TRBJ1-4, with 10 bases lining up with TRBD1. Germline CDR1 is LNHDA and CDR2 is SQIVND (reference sequence). The V gene end was trimmed by 7 bases and the J gene end by 5 bases; junction bases not matched to a gene: 1. This CDR3 has 13 amino acids. The CDR3 reads CASKGQGNEKLFF. As DNA, the CDR3 is TGTGCCAGTAAGGGACAGGGGAATGAAAAACTGTTTTTT.

The chain couples TRBV29-1 to TRBJ1-1; D is possibly TRBD1 (6 bases). The V end was cut by 4 bases, the J end by 6 bases, with 9 bases between. The CDR3 sequence is 11 residues long. Germline V gene data show CDR1 as SQVTM and CDR2 as ANQGSEA. CDR3 sequence (DNA): TGCAGCGTTGTTACAGGGCCTGAAGCTTTCTTT. This encodes CSVVTGPEAFF.

The chain joins TRBV12-3 or TRBV12-4 to TRBJ1-1; no firm D call. The CDR3 sequence is 12 residues long. V gave up 2 bases and J gave up 5 bases, with 6 bases separating them. The CDR3 loop reads CASSLPPTEAFF. CDR3 nucleotide sequence: TGTGCCAGCAGTTTACCCCCGACTGAAGCTTTCTTT.

This rearrangement joins TRBV24-1 to TRBJ1-1; the D is unclear. The CDR3 extends over 12 amino acids. Germline-derived CDR1 and CDR2 are KGHDR and SFDVKD. V was shortened by 2 bases and J by 14 bases, with 14 bases between the two germline ends. CDR3 loop: CATSDSAARWFF. The CDR3 DNA sequence: TGTGCCACCAGTGATTCTGCAGCCAGGTGGTTCTTT.

The chain combines TRBV11-3 with TRBJ2-3, with 10 bases that match TRBD1. Germline lookup yields CDR1 SGHNT and CDR2 YENEEA. This CDR3 spans 15 amino acids. Losses at the gene ends were 4 bases for V and 4 bases for J; bases not matched to a gene: 5. This CDR3 is CASSSRTGGSDTQYF. CDR3 DNA sequence: TGTGCCAGCAGCTCCAGGACAGGGGGGTCAGATACGCAGTATTTT.

The chain uses TRBV5-1 and TRBJ2-5, with D possibly matching TRBD1 (6 bases). This CDR3 region has 14 residues. Between the trimmed V and J ends, which lost 2 bases and 4 bases, there was a span of 12 bases. Germline assignment: CDR1 SGHRS and CDR2 YFSETQ. The CDR3 bases are TGCGCCAGCAGCTTTGCAGGGGACGGAGAGACCCAGTACTTC. It codes for CASSFAGDGETQYF.

In this sample, this clone turned up a few times. The V gene is TRBV6-5, the J gene TRBJ1-2, with 7 bases aligning to TRBD1. This CDR3 contains 14 residues. Germline assignment: CDR1 MNHEY and CDR2 SVGAGI. Unmatched junction bases numbered 9, after V lost 3 bases and J lost 8 bases. As DNA, the CDR3 is TGTGCCAGCAGTTATCAGGGGGTCAGGTCCGGCTACACCTTC. Encoded protein: CASSYQGVRSGYTF.

The gene calls are TRBV7-2 and TRBJ1-2; the match to TRBD1 covers 7 bases. This CDR3 is 16 amino acids long. Germline V gene sequence: CDR1 SGHTA, CDR2 FQGNSA. The junction had 14 bases not matched to a gene; V was cut back by 2 bases and J by 8 bases. This chain's CDR3 is CASSLWGSGGGGGYTF. The CDR3 nucleotides read TGTGCCAGCAGCTTATGGGGATCGGGAGGGGGCGGAGGCTACACCTTC. Based on the CDR3 plus reference TRBV7-2 and TRBJ1-2, the full variable domain is GAGVSQSPSNKVTEKGKDVELRCDPISGHTALYWYRQSLGQGLEFLIYFQGNSAPDKSGLPSDRFSAERTGGSVSTLTIQRTQQEDSAVYLCASSLWGSGGGGGYTFGSGTRLTVV.